This T cell receptor (beta chain) came from a study of blood T cell repertoires in COVID-19 (dated by TCRdb to 2020 to 2022). Describing the broader study: Samples from collaborators originated in the United States, Italy and Spain and spanned both the acute and convalescent phases of COVID-19. The material from the prospective study consisted of cDNA or gDNA derived from T cells, B-cell-depleted T cells, or PBMCs. Deeply sampled blood TCRbeta repertoires from subjects exposed to, actively infected with, or recovered from COVID-19 were included in the dataset. A freely available public database, intended as a resource for researchers studying the immune response to SARS-CoV-2, is where the repertoires were released. The samples were drawn from two sources: the first 160 participants of the ongoing ImmuneRACE study, and over 1,000 subjects contributed by 6 global collaborators. Nearly every sample came with metadata listing a de-identified subject ID, COVID-19 status, age in years and sex. Where available, HLA class I and class II types were taken from metadata supplied by the sample provider and were not determined by assay-based typing.

The CDR3 measures 17 amino acids from cysteine to phenylalanine. The read is trimmed to its CDR3 DNA, 51 bases read in frame from base 1. The germline V and J ends show losses of 0 bases and 5 bases respectively, and no gene match explains 10 bases of the junction. The germline V gene supplies CDR1 SGDLS and CDR2 YYNGEE. Study-wide conclusions, independent of this receptor: The quantity of clinical and demographic metadata differed by source and by participant and was supplied without curation.

On this clone itself: What antigen it recognizes has not been identified. Base quality data are lacking; no much larger clone is found one base away.

TCRbeta CDR3 regions were amplified from genomic DNA by means of the immunoSEQ Assay, a bias-controlled multiplex PCR. In the paper's pipeline: The number of nucleated cells in each sample was estimated from the amplification of reference gene primers within the assay. Sequence reads were collapsed and filtered to measure the absolute abundance of every unique TCRbeta CDR3 rearrangement. For each sample, productive Simpson clonality was calculated by taking the square root of Simpson's diversity index across productive rearrangements. As stored in TCRdb, this immuneACCESS dataset retains in-frame rearrangements with V and J assigned. A fraction of the clones does not appear; measured against another copy, unresolved V genes explain less than half of the discrepancy, and the remainder lacks a known reason. Clone size and the V and J calls come from that table; the DNA yielded D and trimming. This sample lists hundreds of thousands of clones; roughly 84% were detected once. The ten largest clonotypes hold around 0.97% of the sample.

Collaborating institutions collected whole blood in K2EDTA tubes following their own protocols. Collaborator samples were shipped for TCRbeta analysis as frozen whole blood, isolated PBMCs, or DNA extracted from either sample type. Sample: peripheral blood. The V gene is TRBV9 and the J gene is TRBJ2-2; TRBD2 aligns with 7 central bases. The TCR sequence derives from a man aged 40-50 years with acute or convalescent COVID-19. The CDR3 here reads CASSVALRGGSTGELFF. The DNA sequence is as follows: TGTGCCAGCAGCGTAGCCCTCCGCGGGGGATCTACCGGGGAGCTGTTTTTT.